This T cell receptor (beta chain) was sequenced during a study of identical twins' blood T cells. This clonotype was recorded many times. Donors were six healthy women in three monozygous twin pairs. All three twin pairs grew up together with likely shared infections and vaccines. Germline values: CDR1 SGDLS, CDR2 YYNGEE. The CDR3 is made up of 12 amino acids. V lost 3 bases to trimming and J lost 4 bases, with 7 bases between them. TCR cDNA libraries came from RNA via a modified published protocol. Each CDR3 protein is one row after TCRdb ran MiXCR on the 5' RACE reads. The sample lists 300,000 to 450,000 distinct CDR3 sequences; roughly 27% were seen once.

The receptor was isolated from a woman aged 18 to 50 in good health. J is TRBJ1-1 and V is TRBV9; D not certain. Source material: PBMCs. CDR3 sequence reads: CASSAYPTEAFF. DNA of the CDR3: TGTGCCAGCAGCGCGTACCCCACTGAAGCTTTCTTT.